Sequencing of this TCR beta chain was carried out in a study of CD8+CD57+ T cells in acquired aplastic anemia. At the level of the study: CD4+ and CD8+ cells, once sorted, gave DNA averaging approximately 3 ug. As sequenced from healthy donors, CD4+ cells averaged about 11 million reads. Findings and caveats of the study: Patients and controls were found to share 25 to 35 CD8+ CDR3 sequences.

As to this clonotype: The antigen remains undetermined. At one end, the junction sequence differs from germline, possibly due to a read error.

Germline V lookup: CDR1 KGHDR, CDR2 SFDVKD. The CDR3 is 14 amino acids. CDR3 and TCR beta VDJ profiling relied on a genomic DNA template. MiXCR, applied by TCRdb to the reads, yields one record per CDR3 protein. The sample contains around 230,000 distinct CDR3 sequences, approximately 57% of which appear only once. This TCR derives from a human donor in good health. The genes are TRBV24-1 and TRBJ1-5, with TRBD1 matching 7 bases. Sequencing input: sorted CD4+, CD8+, or CD8+CD57+ T cells (not recorded which) from PBMCs. The CDR3 reads CATSAVGGSQPRHF. The CDR3 bases are TGTGCCACCAGTGCTGTAGGGGGCAGTCAGCCCCGGCATTTT.